The T cell receptor (beta chain) described here comes from a study of blood T cell repertoires in COVID-19. Study at large: Nucleic acid was either cDNA or gDNA, and it came from T cells, B-cell-depleted T cells, or PBMCs.

Trimming pared 3 bases from V and 1 base from J, leaving 6 bases between. The germline V gene encodes CDR1 MNHEY and CDR2 SMNVEV (reference sequence). The CDR3 contains 13 residues. Clones were read by immunoSEQ multiplex PCR, and TCRdb kept only the in-frame ones, dropping some. The sample has approximately 190,000 clones; 80% are singletons. The receptor was derived from a man between 60 and 75 years old with acute or convalescent COVID-19. The J gene is TRBJ1-1, the V gene TRBV27; D is possibly TRBD1 (5 bases). The sequenced sample consisted of peripheral blood. CDR3 amino acids: CASSFRGNTEAFF. The CDR3 coding sequence is TGTGCCAGCAGTTTTAGGGGGAACACTGAAGCTTTCTTT.